Below are 14 T cell receptor beta chains sequenced from a single sample in a study of T cells in Graves' hyperthyroidism and ophthalmopathy. Researchers took RNA transcripts and amplified the TCR beta CDR3 regions from them. First-round RT-PCR of the TCR CDR3 relied on the HTBI primer set. TCRdb fed the multiplex PCR reads into MiXCR, producing one record per CDR3 protein. The table includes about 840,000 distinct CDR3 sequences, 38% detected once. Sequences were obtained from blood. The receptors were sampled from a man between 18 and 29 years old with Graves' hyperthyroidism.

With respect to this clonotype: Just one base apart from a much larger clone, this may be a read error. J is TRBJ1-5 and V is TRBV20-1, with D uncertain. The germline V gene has CDR1 DFQATT and CDR2 SNEGSKA (reference sequence). The CDR3 totals 12 residues. Trimming left V 7 bases short and J 3 bases short, with 10 bases between. The CDR3 sequence is CSGVQDNQPQHF. Here the CDR3 DNA reads TGCAGTGGGGTGCAGGACAATCAGCCCCAGCATTTT.

This clonotype has a handful of counts. This chain links TRBV20-1 with TRBJ2-7; a weak D match, TRBD2 (5 bases). The germline gives CDR1 DFQATT, CDR2 SNEGSKA (reference sequence). The CDR3 extends over 16 amino acids. V lost 6 bases, J lost 0 bases, and 21 bases lay in between. The CDR3 DNA reads as TGCAGTGCCGCGGTGGGAGCGACCGGGTTCTCCTACGAGCAGTACTTC. This sequence encodes CSAAVGATGFSYEQYF.

The rearrangement uses TRBV4-1 and TRBJ1-1; TRBD1 aligns across 7 bases. V trimming: 2 bases; J trimming: 3 bases; junction bases outside the gene matches: 9. The CDR3 runs to 16 residues. CDR1 and CDR2 from the germline V gene are MGHRA and YSYEKL. The CDR3 nucleotides read TGCGCCAGCAGCCAACCCTCGGGACAGTTAGACACTGAAGCTTTCTTT. This sequence encodes CASSQPSGQLDTEAFF.

The chain recombines TRBV25-1 with TRBJ1-1; TRBD1 might be the D (5 bases). This CDR3 comprises 12 residues. Germline V gene data show CDR1 as MGHDK and CDR2 as SYGVNS. The CDR3 here is CARLGQNTEAFF. The CDR3 region has the DNA TGTGCGAGATTGGGGCAGAACACTGAAGCTTTCTTT.

This CDR3 reads CASSLDLPSGYEQYF. DNA of the CDR3: TGTGCCAGCAGCTTAGATCTCCCTAGCGGCTACGAGCAGTACTTC. The chain employs TRBV7-2 and TRBJ2-7; 7 bases are shared with TRBD2. The germline V gene has CDR1 SGHTA and CDR2 FQGNSA. The CDR3 totals 15 residues. J lost 3 bases, V lost 1 base, and 6 bases had no gene match.

The V call is TRBV20-1, the J call TRBJ1-1; TRBD1 aligns across 7 bases. With V trimmed by 5 bases and J by 6 bases, 3 bases remained unmatched. Germline assignment: CDR1 DFQATT and CDR2 SNEGSKA (reference sequence). The CDR3 covers 11 residues. The CDR3 DNA is TGCAGTGCTGGAGGGGGCGCTGAAGCTTTCTTT. Translating gives CSAGGGAEAFF.

The chain links TRBV7-8 to TRBJ2-2; D is possibly TRBD2 (5 bases). CDR1 and CDR2 (germline): SGHVS, FQNEAQ. V was pared by 4 bases and J by 12 bases, with 12 bases between. The CDR3 extends over 12 amino acids. CDR3 nucleotides: TGTGCCAGCAGCTCCGGACGAGGGCAGCTGTTTTTT. It yields the protein CASSSGRGQLFF.

This clonotype appeared many times. CDR3 amino acids: CASSERGQPQHF. For the CDR3, the DNA is TGTGCCAGCAGTGAAAGGGGGCAGCCCCAGCATTTT. The rearrangement links TRBV2 to TRBJ1-5; possible D gene TRBD1, 6 bases. V was shortened by 2 bases and J by 7 bases, with 6 bases between the two germline ends. The V gene's germline CDR1 is SNHLY and CDR2 FYNNEI. The CDR3 has 12 amino acids.

V and J are TRBV12-3 or TRBV12-4 and TRBJ1-2; 7 nucleotides match TRBD1. Trimming at V came to 6 bases and at J to 7 bases, leaving 5 bases not matched to a gene. This CDR3 is built from 12 residues. As DNA, the CDR3 is TGTGCCAGCAGATTCAGGGGGTCTGGCTACACCTTC. Translated: CASRFRGSGYTF.

The V gene is TRBV19, the J gene TRBJ2-7; 8 bases agree with TRBD2. The germline gives CDR1 LNHDA, CDR2 SQIVND (reference sequence). The CDR3 has 15 amino acids. With V trimmed by 6 bases and J by 2 bases, 9 bases remained unmatched. The CDR3 is CASSPGGGETYEQYF. The CDR3 DNA sequence: TGTGCCAGTAGCCCCGGGGGGGGCGAAACCTACGAGCAGTACTTC. The variable domain in full, completed from reference TRBV19 and TRBJ2-7, reads DGGITQSPKYLFRKEGQNVTLSCEQNLNHDAMYWYRQDPGQGLRLIYYSQIVNDFQKGDIAEGYSVSREKKESFPLTVTSAQKNPTAFYLCASSPGGGETYEQYFGPGTRLTVT.

The chain joins TRBV7-9 to TRBJ2-7; D uncertain. Germline V lookup: CDR1 SEHNR, CDR2 FQNEAQ (reference sequence). The V gene lost 1 base and the J gene lost 0 bases, with 10 bases spanning the gap. There are 15 residues in the CDR3. The CDR3 loop reads CASSLGARLSYEQYF. CDR3 bases: TGTGCCAGCAGCTTAGGCGCGAGGCTCTCCTACGAGCAGTACTTC.

This clonotype was seen ten or more times. The V call is TRBV19, the J call TRBJ2-7; 8 positions agree with TRBD1. Germline loops: CDR1 LNHDA, CDR2 SQIVND (reference sequence). Trimming took 5 bases from V and 3 from J; bases not matched to a gene: 6. The CDR3 has 14 amino acids. CDR3: CASSAGQGGYEQYF. The CDR3 coding sequence is TGTGCCAGTAGTGCCGGACAGGGTGGCTACGAGCAGTACTTC.

In this sample, this clonotype turned up a few times. The genes are TRBV20-1 and TRBJ2-7, with D tentatively TRBD1 (5 bases). With 7 bases removed from V and 4 bases from J, the gap between germline ends came to 17 bases. The germline V gene encodes CDR1 DFQATT and CDR2 SNEGSKA (reference sequence). The CDR3 sequence is 13 residues long. The CDR3 protein is CSGLEARAYEQYF. CDR3 DNA sequence: TGCAGTGGATTAGAGGCCAGGGCTTACGAGCAGTACTTC.

On this clonotype: At one end, the junction sequence differs from germline, possibly due to a read error. V is TRBV5-1 and J is TRBJ1-6; D unclear. Germline V gene sequence: CDR1 SGHRS, CDR2 YFSETQ. This CDR3 is built from 13 residues. Here the CDR3 reads CASSLTYYSPLHF. CDR3 DNA: TGCGCCAGCAGCTTGACCTATTATTCACCCCTCCACTTT.